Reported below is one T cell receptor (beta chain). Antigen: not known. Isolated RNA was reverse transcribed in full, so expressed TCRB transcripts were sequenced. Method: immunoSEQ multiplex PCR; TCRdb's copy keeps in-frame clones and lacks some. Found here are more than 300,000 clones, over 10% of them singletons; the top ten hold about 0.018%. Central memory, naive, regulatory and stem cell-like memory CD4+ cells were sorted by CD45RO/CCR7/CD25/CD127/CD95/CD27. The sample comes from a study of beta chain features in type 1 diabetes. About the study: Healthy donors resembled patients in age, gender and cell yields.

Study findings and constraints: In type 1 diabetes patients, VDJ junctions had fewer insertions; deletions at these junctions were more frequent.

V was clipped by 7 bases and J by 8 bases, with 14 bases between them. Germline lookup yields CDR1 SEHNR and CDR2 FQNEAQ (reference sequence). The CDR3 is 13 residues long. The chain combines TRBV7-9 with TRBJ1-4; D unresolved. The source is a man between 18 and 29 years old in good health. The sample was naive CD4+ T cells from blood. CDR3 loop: CASTREESEKLFF. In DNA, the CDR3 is TGTGCCAGCACTCGAGAAGAGAGCGAAAAACTGTTTTTT.